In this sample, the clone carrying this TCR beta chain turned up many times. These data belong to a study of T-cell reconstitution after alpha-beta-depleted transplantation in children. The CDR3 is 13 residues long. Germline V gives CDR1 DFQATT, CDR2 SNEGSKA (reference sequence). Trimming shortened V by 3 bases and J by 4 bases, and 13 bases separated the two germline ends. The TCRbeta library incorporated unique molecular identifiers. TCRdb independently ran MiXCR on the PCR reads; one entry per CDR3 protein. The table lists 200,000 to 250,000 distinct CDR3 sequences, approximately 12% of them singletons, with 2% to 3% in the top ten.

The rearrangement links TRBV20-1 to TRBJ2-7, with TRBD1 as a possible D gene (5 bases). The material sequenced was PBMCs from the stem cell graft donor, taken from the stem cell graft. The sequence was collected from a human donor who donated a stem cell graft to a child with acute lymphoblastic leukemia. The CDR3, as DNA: TGCAGTGCTAGTAAGACAGTAGGGTACGAGCAGTACTTC. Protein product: CSASKTVGYEQYF.